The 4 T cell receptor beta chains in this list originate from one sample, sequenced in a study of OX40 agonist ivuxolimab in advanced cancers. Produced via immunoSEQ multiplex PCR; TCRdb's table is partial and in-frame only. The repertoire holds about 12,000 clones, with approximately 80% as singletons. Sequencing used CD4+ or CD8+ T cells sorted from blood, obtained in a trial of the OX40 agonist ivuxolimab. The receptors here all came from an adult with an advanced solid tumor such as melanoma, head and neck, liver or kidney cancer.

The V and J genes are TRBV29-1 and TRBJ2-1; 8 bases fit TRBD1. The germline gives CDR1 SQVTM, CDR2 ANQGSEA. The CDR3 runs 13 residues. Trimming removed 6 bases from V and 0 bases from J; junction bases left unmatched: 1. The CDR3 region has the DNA TGCAGCGTGGGGACAGGCTCCTACAATGAGCAGTTCTTC. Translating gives CSVGTGSYNEQFF.

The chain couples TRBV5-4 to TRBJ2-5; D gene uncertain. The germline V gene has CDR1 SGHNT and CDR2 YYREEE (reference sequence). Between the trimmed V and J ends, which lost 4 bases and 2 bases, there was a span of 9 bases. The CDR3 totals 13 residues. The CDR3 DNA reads TGTGCCAGCAGCGTAACTGAGCAAGAGACCCAGTACTTC. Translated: CASSVTEQETQYF.

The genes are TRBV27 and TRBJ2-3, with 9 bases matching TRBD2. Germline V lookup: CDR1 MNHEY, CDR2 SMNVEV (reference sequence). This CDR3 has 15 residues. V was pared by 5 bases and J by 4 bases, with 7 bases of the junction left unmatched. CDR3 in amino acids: CASSPTAGGPDTQYF. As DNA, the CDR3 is TGTGCCAGCAGTCCAACCGCGGGGGGGCCAGATACGCAGTATTTT.

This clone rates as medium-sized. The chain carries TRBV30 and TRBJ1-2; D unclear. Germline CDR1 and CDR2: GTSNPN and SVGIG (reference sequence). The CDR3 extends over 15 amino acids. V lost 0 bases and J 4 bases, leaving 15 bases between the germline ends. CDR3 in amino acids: CAWSVTHRGIYGYTF. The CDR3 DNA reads TGTGCCTGGAGTGTAACCCACCGAGGGATCTATGGCTACACCTTC. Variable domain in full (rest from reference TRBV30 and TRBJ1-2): SQTIHQWPATLVQPVGSPLSLECTVEGTSNPNLYWYRQAAGRGLQLLFYSVGIGQISSEVPQNLSASRPQDRQFILSSKKLLLSDSGFYLCAWSVTHRGIYGYTFGSGTRLTVV.